The clone carrying this T cell receptor (beta chain) was counted a few times. The target antigen is unknown. The length of the CDR3 is 13 residues. Germline V lookup: CDR1 MDHEN, CDR2 SYDVKM. V was trimmed by 6 bases and J by 2 bases, leaving 11 bases between them. The record originates from a study of T-cell reconstitution after alpha-beta-depleted transplantation in children. General study findings and limits: Newly produced T cells mostly provided counts and TCRbeta diversity after one year, as hyperexpanded clones declined. TCRbeta diversity was high at day 60 in some patients (a result of surviving recipient T cells and thymic progenitors). There were reportedly several hundred expanded graft clones from which alpha-beta T cells came about two months after transplant.

Unique molecular identifiers were incorporated into the prepared TCRbeta library. TCRdb called the PCR reads again in MiXCR, with one record for every CDR3 protein. The table has about a million distinct CDR3 sequences, roughly 29% seen once. V is TRBV28 and J is TRBJ2-7; D unclear. The material was PBMCs, mostly from graft donor cells, obtained 360 days after TCRalphabeta/CD19-depleted stem cell transplant. This TCR derives from a boy younger than two who had a stem cell transplant for SCID, so the T cells may come from the graft donor. The CDR3 is CASRPYNTYEQYF. As DNA, the CDR3 is TGTGCCAGCAGACCATACAATACCTACGAGCAGTACTTC.